This T cell receptor (beta chain) was sequenced during a study of CD8+CD57+ T cells in acquired aplastic anemia. Looking at the study overall: An average of about 3.2 ug of DNA was obtained from sorted CD4+ and CD8+ cells. The average read count for CD4+ cells in healthy donors was some 11 million.

Germline CDR1 reads WNHNN; CDR2 reads SYGVQD (reference sequence). The V end lost 4 bases, the J end lost 10 bases, and 16 bases lay between the germline ends. The CDR3 sequence is 13 residues long. According to the study, genomic DNA was the template for TCR beta VDJ and CDR3 profiling. In TCRdb, the reads were re-called with MiXCR into one record per CDR3 protein. The data show 95,000 to 120,000 distinct CDR3 sequences, with approximately 48% seen just once and around 32% held by the top ten. The V call is TRBV10-1, the J call TRBJ1-2, with D uncertain. Material for sequencing was sorted CD4+, CD8+, or CD8+CD57+ T cells (not recorded which) from PBMCs. The TCR originated in a human donor in good health, serving as a control. The CDR3 reads CASSVGDRVVYTF. The CDR3 bases are TGCGCCAGCAGTGTGGGCGATCGTGTGGTCTACACCTTC.